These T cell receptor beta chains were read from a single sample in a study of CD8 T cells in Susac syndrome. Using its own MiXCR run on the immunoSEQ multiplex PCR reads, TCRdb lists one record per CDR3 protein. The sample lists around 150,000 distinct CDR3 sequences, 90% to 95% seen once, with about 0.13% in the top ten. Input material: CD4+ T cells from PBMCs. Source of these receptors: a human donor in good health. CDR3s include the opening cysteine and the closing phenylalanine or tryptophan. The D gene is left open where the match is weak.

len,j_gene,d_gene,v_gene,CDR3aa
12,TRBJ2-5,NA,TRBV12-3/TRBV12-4,CASSSHPKTQYF
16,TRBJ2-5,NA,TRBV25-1,CASSGGYRNNLETQYF
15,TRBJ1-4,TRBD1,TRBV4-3,CASSPTGGYDEKLFF
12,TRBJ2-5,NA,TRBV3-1,CASRLTQETQYF
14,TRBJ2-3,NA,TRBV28,CASSFTRGADTQYF
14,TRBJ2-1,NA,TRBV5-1,CASSLEGGLNEQFF
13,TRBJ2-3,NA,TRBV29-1,CIVSGKASDTQYF
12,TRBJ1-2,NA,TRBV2,CASSGDSDGYTF
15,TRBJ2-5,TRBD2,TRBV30,CAWSVWGGRQETQYF
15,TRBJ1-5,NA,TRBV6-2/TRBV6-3,CASSPLRDRNQPQHF
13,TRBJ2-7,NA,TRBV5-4,CASSPDAGYEQYF
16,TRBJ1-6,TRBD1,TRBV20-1,CSARDPGGTAYSPLHF
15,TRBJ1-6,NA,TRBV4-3,CASSQEWAGESPLHF
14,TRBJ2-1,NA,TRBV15,CATSTAAQGNEQFF
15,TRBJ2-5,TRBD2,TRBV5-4,CASSDKAGSGETQYF
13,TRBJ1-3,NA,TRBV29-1,CSVEGTSGNTIYF
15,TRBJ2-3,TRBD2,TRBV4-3,CASSQAAGGPNTQYF
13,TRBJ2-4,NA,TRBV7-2,CASSGSEGNIQYF
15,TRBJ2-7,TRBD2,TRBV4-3,CASSQAAGETYEQYF
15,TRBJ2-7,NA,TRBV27,CASSWSGAGFGEQYF
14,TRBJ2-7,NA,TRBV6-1,CASSSNRAPYEQYF
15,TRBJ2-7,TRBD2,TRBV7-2,CASSSRLAGGYEQYF
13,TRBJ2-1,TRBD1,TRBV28,CASRPGQGYEQFF
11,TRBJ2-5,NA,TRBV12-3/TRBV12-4,CASKGSETQYF
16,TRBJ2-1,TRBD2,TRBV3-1,CASSHLSGGPGDEQFF
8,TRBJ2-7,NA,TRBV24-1,CATDEQYF
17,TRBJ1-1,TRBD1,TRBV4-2,CASSHPDDRGRETEAFF
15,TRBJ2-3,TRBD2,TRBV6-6,CASSSVAGPWDTQYF
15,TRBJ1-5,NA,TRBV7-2,CASSIDPVRNQPQHF
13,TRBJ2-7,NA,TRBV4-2,CASSQGISYEQYF
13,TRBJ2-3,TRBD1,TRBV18,CASSPGRQGNSEF
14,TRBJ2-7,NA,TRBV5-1,CASSLVSGKNEQYF
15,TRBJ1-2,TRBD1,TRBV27,CASSLSGQGDYGYTF
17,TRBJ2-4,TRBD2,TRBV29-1,CSVRTSGGAWSKNIQYF
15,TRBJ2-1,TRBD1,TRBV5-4,CASSSGQATYNEQFF
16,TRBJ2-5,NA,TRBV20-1,CSASASRGSNQETQYF
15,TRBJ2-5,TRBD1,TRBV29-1,CSVGTSTGGAETQYF
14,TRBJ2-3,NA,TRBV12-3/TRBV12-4,CASSFQGYTDTQYF
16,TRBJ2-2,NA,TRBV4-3,CASSQEWGEPYPELFF
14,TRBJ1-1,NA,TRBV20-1,CSARDLGRDTEAFF
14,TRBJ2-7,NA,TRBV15,CATSREKGKYEQYF
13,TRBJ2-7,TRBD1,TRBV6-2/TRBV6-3,CASSWDRAYEQYF
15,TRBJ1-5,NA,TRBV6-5,CASSYSAVSNQPQHF
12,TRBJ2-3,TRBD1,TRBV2,CASRTGLDTQYF
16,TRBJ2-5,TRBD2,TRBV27,CASRRLAGGNQETQYF
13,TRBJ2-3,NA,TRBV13,CASSLRVADTQYF
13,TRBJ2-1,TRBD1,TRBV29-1,CSVGTGASNEQFF
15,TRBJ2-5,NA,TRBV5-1,CASSLGQPLAETQYF
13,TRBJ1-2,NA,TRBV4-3,CASSLGGADGYTF
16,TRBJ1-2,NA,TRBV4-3,CASSQDVGHSSGGYTF
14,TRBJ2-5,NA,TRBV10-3,CAISDRGSQETQYF